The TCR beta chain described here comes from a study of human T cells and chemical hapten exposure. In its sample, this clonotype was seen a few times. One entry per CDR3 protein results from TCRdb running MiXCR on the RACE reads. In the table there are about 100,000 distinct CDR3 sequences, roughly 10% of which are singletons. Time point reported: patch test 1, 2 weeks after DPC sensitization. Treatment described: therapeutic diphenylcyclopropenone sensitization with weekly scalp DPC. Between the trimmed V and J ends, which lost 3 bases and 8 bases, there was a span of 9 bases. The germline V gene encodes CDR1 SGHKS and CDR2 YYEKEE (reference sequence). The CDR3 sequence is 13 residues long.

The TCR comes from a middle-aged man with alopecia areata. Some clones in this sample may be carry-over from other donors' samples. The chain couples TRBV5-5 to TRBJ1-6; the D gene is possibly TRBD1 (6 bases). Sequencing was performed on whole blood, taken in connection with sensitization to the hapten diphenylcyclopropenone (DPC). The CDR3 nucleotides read TGTGCCAGCAGCTCGTCAGGGGATTCACCCCTCCACTTT. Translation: CASSSSGDSPLHF.